Listed below are T cell receptor beta chains from one sample, sequenced in a study of OX40 agonist ivuxolimab in advanced cancers. TCRdb's copy holds only in-frame clones and misses some; the assay was immunoSEQ multiplex PCR. The profile shows around 86,000 clones, roughly 91% of them singletons. The sequenced sample was CD4+ or CD8+ T cells sorted from blood, obtained in a trial of the OX40 agonist ivuxolimab. Source of these receptors: an adult with an advanced solid tumor such as melanoma, head and neck, liver or kidney cancer. Both conserved end residues are part of each CDR3. A D gene is named only where the DNA matches it firmly. Rows may omit the clone size; those that give it use once, few, many or a size class.

v_call: TRBV10-3; d_call: NA; j_call: TRBJ2-7; clone_size: NA; cdr3_nt: TGTGCCATCAGAAATGGGGTTTCCTACGAGCAGTACTTC; cdr3_aa: CAIRNGVSYEQYF
v_call: TRBV27; d_call: TRBD2; j_call: TRBJ2-3; clone_size: NA; cdr3_nt: TGTGCCAGCAGTTTGACTAGCGGAAGCCCCACAGATACGCAGTATTTT; cdr3_aa: CASSLTSGSPTDTQYF
v_call: TRBV18; d_call: TRBD1; j_call: TRBJ2-7; clone_size: NA; cdr3_nt: TGTGCCAGCTCTACAGACAGGGAAGAGCAGTACTTC; cdr3_aa: CASSTDREEQYF
v_call: TRBV4-2; d_call: TRBD2; j_call: TRBJ2-5; clone_size: NA; cdr3_nt: TGTGCCAGCAGCCCCCCCGGACTAGCGGGGAAAGAGACCCAGTACTTC; cdr3_aa: CASSPPGLAGKETQYF
v_call: TRBV7-2; d_call: NA; j_call: TRBJ2-7; clone_size: NA; cdr3_nt: TGTGCCAGCAGCTTTGAGTCGAACTCCTACGAGCAGTACTTC; cdr3_aa: CASSFESNSYEQYF
v_call: TRBV5-1; d_call: TRBD1; j_call: TRBJ2-2; clone_size: NA; cdr3_nt: TGCGCCAGCACCCCCGACAGGGAAGGAGTGAACACCGGGGAGCTGTTTTTT; cdr3_aa: CASTPDREGVNTGELFF
v_call: TRBV11-2; d_call: NA; j_call: TRBJ2-6; clone_size: NA; cdr3_nt: TGTGCCAGCAGCCCGCCGGTAGGGGCCAACGTCCTGACTTTC; cdr3_aa: CASSPPVGANVLTF
v_call: TRBV9; d_call: NA; j_call: TRBJ1-2; clone_size: once; cdr3_nt: TGTGCCAGCAGCGTAGACAGCGACTATGGCTACACCTTC; cdr3_aa: CASSVDSDYGYTF
v_call: TRBV2; d_call: NA; j_call: TRBJ2-1; clone_size: NA; cdr3_nt: TGTGCCAGCAGTGCCTTAAAGGGTGAGCAGTTCTTC; cdr3_aa: CASSALKGEQFF
v_call: TRBV7-6; d_call: NA; j_call: TRBJ2-7; clone_size: once; cdr3_nt: TGTGCCAGCAGCTTAGCCGACGGTAGCCCGGGCGAGCAGTACTTC; cdr3_aa: CASSLADGSPGEQYF
v_call: TRBV28; d_call: NA; j_call: TRBJ2-7; clone_size: NA; cdr3_nt: TGTGCCAGCAGTTCAATGGTCAGGGGCGTCTACGAGCAGTACTTC; cdr3_aa: CASSSMVRGVYEQYF
v_call: TRBV4-1; d_call: NA; j_call: TRBJ2-7; clone_size: NA; cdr3_nt: TGCGCCAGCAGCCACCTACGGGACGGAATCTACGAGCAGTACTTC; cdr3_aa: CASSHLRDGIYEQYF
v_call: TRBV4-3; d_call: NA; j_call: TRBJ1-3; clone_size: NA; cdr3_nt: TGCGCCAGCAGCCAAGCTTTGCAGTCGCCATCTGGAAACACCATATATTTT; cdr3_aa: CASSQALQSPSGNTIYF
v_call: TRBV7-2; d_call: NA; j_call: TRBJ2-7; clone_size: NA; cdr3_nt: TGTGCCAGCAGCTTAGCTCCCCCCTACGAGCAGTACTTC; cdr3_aa: CASSLAPPYEQYF
v_call: TRBV12-2; d_call: NA; j_call: TRBJ2-1; clone_size: NA; cdr3_nt: TGTGCAAGTCGCCTACCGGGACTAGCGGGAGCCCCGCTCTACAATGAGCAGTTCTTC; cdr3_aa: CASRLPGLAGAPLYNEQFF
v_call: TRBV4-2; d_call: NA; j_call: TRBJ2-7; clone_size: once; cdr3_nt: TGTGCCAGCAGCCAAGTTCACCCCGCCTACGAGCAGTACTTC; cdr3_aa: CASSQVHPAYEQYF
v_call: TRBV7-3; d_call: NA; j_call: TRBJ2-3; clone_size: NA; cdr3_nt: TGTGCCAGCAGCGGGGTGGGCACAGATACGCAGTATTTT; cdr3_aa: CASSGVGTDTQYF
v_call: TRBV9; d_call: TRBD2; j_call: TRBJ2-1; clone_size: NA; cdr3_nt: TGTGCCAGCACCCCGGGACTAGCGGGAGGGCCTGTCGGGGAGCAGTTCTTC; cdr3_aa: CASTPGLAGGPVGEQFF
v_call: TRBV27; d_call: TRBD2; j_call: TRBJ2-3; clone_size: NA; cdr3_nt: TGTGCCAGCAGTTGGACTAGCGACACAGATACGCAGTATTTT; cdr3_aa: CASSWTSDTDTQYF
v_call: TRBV15; d_call: NA; j_call: TRBJ1-6; clone_size: NA; cdr3_nt: TGTGCCACCAGCAAGGGGGACAATTCACCCCTCCACTTT; cdr3_aa: CATSKGDNSPLHF
v_call: TRBV19; d_call: NA; j_call: TRBJ2-5; clone_size: NA; cdr3_nt: TGTGCCAGTAGTATAGGGGTTGGGGAGACCCAGTACTTC; cdr3_aa: CASSIGVGETQYF
v_call: TRBV5-5; d_call: NA; j_call: TRBJ1-5; clone_size: NA; cdr3_nt: TGTGCCAGCAGCTTCCTTTCGGGAGATTATAGCAATCAGCCCCAGCATTTT; cdr3_aa: CASSFLSGDYSNQPQHF
v_call: TRBV6-5; d_call: NA; j_call: TRBJ2-7; clone_size: NA; cdr3_nt: TGTGCCAGCAGTAACCAGGGTTACTACGAGCAGTACTTC; cdr3_aa: CASSNQGYYEQYF
v_call: TRBV5-6; d_call: NA; j_call: TRBJ2-1; clone_size: NA; cdr3_nt: TGTGCCAGCAGCTTGGACTCCTACAATGAGCAGTTCTTC; cdr3_aa: CASSLDSYNEQFF
v_call: TRBV5-5; d_call: TRBD1; j_call: TRBJ1-2; clone_size: NA; cdr3_nt: TGTGCCAGCAGCTTTCCGGGACAGGGAAACTATGGCTACACCTTC; cdr3_aa: CASSFPGQGNYGYTF
v_call: TRBV28; d_call: TRBD2; j_call: TRBJ2-3; clone_size: NA; cdr3_nt: TGTGCCAGCAGTCGTACTAGCGGGGCAGATACGCAGTATTTT; cdr3_aa: CASSRTSGADTQYF
v_call: TRBV4-1; d_call: NA; j_call: TRBJ1-6; clone_size: NA; cdr3_nt: TGCGCCAGCAGCTCTTCCCCGGGACGCGATAATTCACCCCTCCACTTT; cdr3_aa: CASSSSPGRDNSPLHF
v_call: TRBV7-8; d_call: NA; j_call: TRBJ2-7; clone_size: NA; cdr3_nt: TGTGCCAGCAGCCAAGTTCGGGGACCGAGCTCCTACGAGCAGTACTTC; cdr3_aa: CASSQVRGPSSYEQYF